The T cell receptor (beta chain) described here comes from a study of vaccination and CD4 T cells after COVID-19 (dated by TCRdb to between 2021 and 2023). The study in broad terms: Convalescent patients had a positive SARS-CoV-2 result on nasal swab PCR, and of these patients, nine had mild disease and one had severe disease. In the convalescent cohort there were six males and four females, among whom were two Hispanic individuals, seven Caucasians, two Asians and one multiracial person. The time from the second vaccine dose to post-vaccine blood sampling had a median of roughly 70 days and ranged from about 14 to 250 days. The spike-specific CD4+ TCR repertoire was compared before and after mRNA vaccination in about nine COVID-19 convalescent patients and a handful of infection-naive healthy vaccine recipients. Participants got two doses of the Pfizer-BioNTech BNT162b2 vaccine (n=8) or two doses of the Moderna mRNA-1273 vaccine (n=2). Post-COVID blood samples were collected from convalescent patients a median of approximately 100 days after diagnosis, with a range of about 30 to 180 days. Control cultures used a CEFX viral epitope pool as positive control, an HIV-1 Nef peptide pool as negative control, or no peptide. The cultures were stimulated with overlapping spike peptide pools from SARS-CoV-2 and from the common cold coronaviruses HCoV-NL63, HCoV-OC43 and HCoV-229E.

Study-wide conclusions, independent of this receptor: Of the vaccine-specific clones found in convalescent patients, nearly all (304 of 307) were mono-reactive for SARS-CoV-2 spike instead of being cross-reactive with common cold coronaviruses. The study included relatively few convalescent patients and did not analyze early timepoints after natural infection. Among convalescent patients, a median about 90% of the SARS-CoV-2-reactive clones seen after vaccination appeared only after vaccination, which suggests priming specific to the vaccine. The median count of SARS-CoV-2-reactive clonotypes went up from 20 to 25 after infection to around 38 after vaccination, although the change was not significant.

As concerns this clonotype: Its recognized antigen is unknown. Base qualities are not provided; no much larger clone lies one nucleotide away.

CDR1 and CDR2, per the germline V gene, are SGHTA and FQGNSA. Spanning cysteine to phenylalanine, the CDR3 consists of 13 amino acids. Only CDR3 DNA is held: 39 bases, read in frame from base 1. V is cut by 2 bases and J by 9 bases, and the space between the germline ends is 11 bases. The protocol used for the library was PCR. DNA from cultured CD4+ T cells was subjected to TCR sequencing with the Oncomine TCR Beta short-read assay at the Johns Hopkins FTIC core. The QIAamp micro DNA kit was used to extract genomic DNA from the cultured CD4+ T cells. Oncomine TCR Beta libraries made from cultured CD4+ T cells were pooled using unique dual indexes and sequenced on an Illumina iSeq 100. The authors processed their data as follows. Non-productive sequences were removed, and CDR3s not starting with C, not ending with F or W, or shorter than 7 amino acids were discarded. The MANAFEST web application identified antigen-specific clonotypes by comparing peptide-stimulated wells against reference wells and other culture wells. An FDR below 0.05, an odds ratio above 5, and a productive frequency above 0.1% in at least two of three replicate wells were required for clones to be considered positive. Clonotypes that were significantly expanded in both SARS-CoV-2 spike wells and at least one common cold coronavirus spike condition were defined as cross-reactive. Using R version 3.6.1, CDR3 homology was evaluated through Levenshtein distances (stringdist) along with unrooted phylogenetic trees (ape). Using fastp trimming at Q25 and MiXCR clonotype assembly, TCRdb reanalyzed the public sequencing data and kept in-frame beta chains. CDR3 protein duplicates are merged, each entry listing the most common genes and DNA. TCRdb's processing, not the authors' own work, is the source of the V and J calls. This sample comprises 12,000 or so distinct CDR3 sequences, around 50% of them detected only once. Jointly, the top ten make up less than 30% of the sample.

The treatment or condition label, read with the paper, signifies: 10-day PBMC culture with coronavirus spike peptide pools or control peptides (ViraFEST assay). To expand antigen-specific T cells with peptide pools and then pick out the expanded clonotypes through TCR sequencing, the study relied on the ViraFEST assay. The convalescent patients' positive SARS-CoV-2 PCR tests fell between March and December 2020, which was before the Alpha, Beta and Delta variants emerged in the United States. Approximately 2.1 million PBMCs per well were cultured in IMDM with roughly 5% human AB serum and about 9.2 IU/ml IL-2, plus 10 ug/ml peptide pools. Half of the culture medium was replaced with fresh IL-2-containing medium on days 3 and 7. CD4+ T cells were isolated after about nine days of culture through negative selection using the EasySep CD4+ T cell isolation kit. Ficoll-Paque Plus gradient centrifugation was used to isolate PBMCs from whole blood, and the isolated PBMCs were then either used fresh or cryopreserved at -140C. In general, triplicate wells were set up for every culture condition.

The specimen sequenced was CD4+ T cells from blood, cultured in vitro. The chain is assembled from TRBV7-2 and TRBJ2-1, with no D gene named confidently. The source of this sequence is a human donor who had recovered from COVID-19. The base sequence is TGTGCCAGCAGCTTAAACTGGGTGGGTGAGCAGTTCTTC. It translates as CASSLNWVGEQFF.